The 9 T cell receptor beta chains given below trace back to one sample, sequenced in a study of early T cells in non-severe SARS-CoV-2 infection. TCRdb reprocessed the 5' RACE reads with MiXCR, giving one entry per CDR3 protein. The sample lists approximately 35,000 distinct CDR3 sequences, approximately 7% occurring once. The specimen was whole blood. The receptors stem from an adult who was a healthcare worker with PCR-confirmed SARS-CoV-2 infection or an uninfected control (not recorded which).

CDR3 nucleotide sequence: TGCGCCAGCAGCTTGCAGGCGTTGGGACAGGGGGCACGCGAGCAGTACTTC. Residues: CASSLQALGQGAREQYF. The chain combines TRBV5-1 with TRBJ2-7; TRBD1 aligns across 12 bases. This CDR3 has 17 amino acids. Germline CDR1 is SGHRS and CDR2 is YFSETQ. With V trimmed by 1 base and J by 6 bases, 11 bases remained unmatched.

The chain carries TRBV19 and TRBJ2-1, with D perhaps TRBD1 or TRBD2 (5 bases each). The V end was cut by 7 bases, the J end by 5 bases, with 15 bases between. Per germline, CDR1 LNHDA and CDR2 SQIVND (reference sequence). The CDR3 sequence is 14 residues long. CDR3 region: CASNGDVRDNEQFF. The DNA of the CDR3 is TGTGCCAGTAATGGGGACGTCAGGGACAATGAGCAGTTCTTC.

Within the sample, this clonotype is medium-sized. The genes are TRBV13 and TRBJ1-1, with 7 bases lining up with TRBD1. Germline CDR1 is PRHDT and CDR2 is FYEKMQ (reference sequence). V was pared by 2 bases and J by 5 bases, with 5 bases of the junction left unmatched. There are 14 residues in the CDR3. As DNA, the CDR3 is TGTGCCAGCAGCTTAAACAGGGGAGGGACTGAAGCTTTCTTT. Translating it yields CASSLNRGGTEAFF. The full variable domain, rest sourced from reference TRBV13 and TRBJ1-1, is AAGVIQSPRHLIKEKRETATLKCYPIPRHDTVYWYQQGPGQDPQFLISFYEKMQSDKGSIPDRFSAQQFSDYHSELNMSSLELGDSALYFCASSLNRGGTEAFFGQGTRLTVV.

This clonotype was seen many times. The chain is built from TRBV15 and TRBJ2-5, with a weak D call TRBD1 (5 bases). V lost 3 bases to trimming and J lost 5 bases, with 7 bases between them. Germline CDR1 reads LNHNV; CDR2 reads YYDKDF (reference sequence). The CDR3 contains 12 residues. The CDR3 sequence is CATSRDTETQYF. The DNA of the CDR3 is TGTGCCACCAGCAGGGACACGGAGACCCAGTACTTC.

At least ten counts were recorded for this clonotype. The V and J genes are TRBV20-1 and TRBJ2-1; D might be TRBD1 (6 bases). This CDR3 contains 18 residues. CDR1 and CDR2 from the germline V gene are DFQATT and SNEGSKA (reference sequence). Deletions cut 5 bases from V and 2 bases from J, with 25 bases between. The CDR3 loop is CSAYKRERGTATYNEQFF. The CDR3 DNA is TGCAGTGCTTATAAAAGAGAAAGGGGGACGGCCACCTACAATGAGCAGTTCTTC.

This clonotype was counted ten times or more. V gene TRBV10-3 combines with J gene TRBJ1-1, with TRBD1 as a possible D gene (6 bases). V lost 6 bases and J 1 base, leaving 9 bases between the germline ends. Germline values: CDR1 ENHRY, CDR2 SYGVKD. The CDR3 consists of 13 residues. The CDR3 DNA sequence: TGTGCCATCAGCCCGACAGGGAACACTGAAGCTTTCTTT. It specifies CAISPTGNTEAFF.

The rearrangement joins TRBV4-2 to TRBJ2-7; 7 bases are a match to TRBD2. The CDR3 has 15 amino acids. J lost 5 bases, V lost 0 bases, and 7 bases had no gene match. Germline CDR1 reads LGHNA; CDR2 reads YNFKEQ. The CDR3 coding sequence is TGTGCCAGCAGCCAAGAAGGAAGGCTAGCGGACGAGCAGTACTTC. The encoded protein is CASSQEGRLADEQYF.

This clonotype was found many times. CDR3: CAWSSGVGYTF. CDR3 nucleotides: TGTGCCTGGAGTTCTGGTGTAGGCTACACCTTC. The rearrangement uses TRBV30 and TRBJ1-2; D unresolved. CDR3 length equals 11 residues. Per the germline V gene, CDR1 is GTSNPN and CDR2 is SVGIG (reference sequence). Trimming removed 2 bases at V and 8 bases at J, with 9 bases between.

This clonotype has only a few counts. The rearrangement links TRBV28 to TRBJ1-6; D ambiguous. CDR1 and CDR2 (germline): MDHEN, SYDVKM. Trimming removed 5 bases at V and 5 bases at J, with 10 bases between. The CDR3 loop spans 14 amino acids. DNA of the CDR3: TGTGCCAGCAGTGTCGGGAATAATAATTCACCCCTCCACTTT. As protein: CASSVGNNNSPLHF.